The T cell receptor beta chain described here comes from a study of T cells in Graves' hyperthyroidism and ophthalmopathy. The germline V gene encodes CDR1 MDHEN and CDR2 SYDVKM. This CDR3 has 19 residues. Trimming took 4 bases from V and 0 from J, leaving 22 bases between them. The CDR3 regions of TCR beta were amplified from RNA transcripts. A set of HTBI primers served as the primers for a first-round RT-PCR of the TCR CDR3. TCRdb re-derived calls from the multiplex PCR reads in MiXCR, one entry per CDR3 protein. The table shows approximately 370,000 distinct CDR3 sequences, with roughly 17% occurring only once.

Sequencing input: blood. This sequence joins TRBV28 and TRBJ1-5, with a weak D call TRBD1 (6 bases). The sequence was collected from a woman aged 25 to 39 with Graves' hyperthyroidism that later progressed to Graves' ophthalmopathy. CDR3 DNA sequence: TGTGCCAGCAGTTCTACCCCGACAGGAGACAAAATTAGCAATCAGCCCCAGCATTTT. This gives the protein CASSSTPTGDKISNQPQHF.